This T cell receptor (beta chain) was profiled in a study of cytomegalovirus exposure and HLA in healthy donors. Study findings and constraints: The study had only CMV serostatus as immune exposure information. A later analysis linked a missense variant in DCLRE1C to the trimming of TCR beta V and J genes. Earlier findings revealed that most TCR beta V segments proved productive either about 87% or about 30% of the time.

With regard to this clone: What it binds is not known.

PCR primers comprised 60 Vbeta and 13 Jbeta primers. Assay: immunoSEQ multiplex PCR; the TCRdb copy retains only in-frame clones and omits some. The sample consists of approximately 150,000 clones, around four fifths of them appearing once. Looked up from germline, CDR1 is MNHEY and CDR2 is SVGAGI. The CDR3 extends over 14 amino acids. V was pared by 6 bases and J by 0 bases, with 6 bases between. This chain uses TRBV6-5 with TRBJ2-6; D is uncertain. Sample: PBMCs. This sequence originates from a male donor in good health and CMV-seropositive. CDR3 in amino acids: CASRLASGANVLTF. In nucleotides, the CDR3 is TGTGCCAGCAGGTTGGCCTCTGGGGCCAACGTCCTGACTTTC.